This TCR beta chain was obtained from a study of spatial heterogeneity in lung cancer. Study details: In raw reads, more than 9.5 appearances on average were recorded for each unique TCR and UMI combination.

TCRdb recomputed calls from the 5' RACE reads with MiXCR, one row per CDR3 protein. The top ten hold approximately 6.2% of the sample, which has roughly 17,000 distinct CDR3 sequences, 6.2% seen once. Per germline, CDR1 ENHRY and CDR2 SYGVKD. This CDR3 spans 16 amino acids. V lost 2 bases to trimming and J lost 8 bases; unmatched junction nucleotides: 9. Time point meaning: sample taken at primary tumor resection. Sequencing was performed on whole RNA extracted from tumor and nontumor lung tissue, or from frozen PBMC, and the material was left unsorted. Findings and limits, study-wide: One measure, the expanded intratumoral alpha and beta TCR count, tracked tumor mutation counts. It was estimated that coverage of tumor T cells reached around 7% for alpha chains and 13% to 15% for beta chains.

Concerning this clonotype itself: Antigen unknown.

The gene calls are TRBV10-3 and TRBJ1-4, with 9 bases that match TRBD1. Sequences were derived from lung tumor tissue, sampled at surgery. The TCR originated in a male donor with early-stage non-small cell lung cancer. For the CDR3, the DNA is TGTGCCATCAGTGAGACAACAGGGGGCCTGGAGGAAAAACTGTTTTTT. Protein: CAISETTGGLEEKLFF.